These 25 T cell receptor beta chains came from one sample sequenced in a study of shared clonotypes between healthy human individuals. Profiled with immunoSEQ multiplex PCR; TCRdb holds only in-frame clones, not every one. The sample lists over a million clones; less than 99% were seen once. Sequencing was performed on naive CD4+ T cells sorted from blood. Subset meaning: CD45RA+ positively selected. Receptor source: a man aged 30-40 years in good health.

For this clone: Other DNA variants within this sample encode the same CDR3. The chain combines TRBV2 with TRBJ2-5; the D gene is possibly TRBD1 (6 bases). V shed 7 bases and J shed 2 bases, with 8 bases lying between them. The CDR3 is made up of 12 amino acids. The germline V gene encodes CDR1 SNHLY and CDR2 FYNNEI. The CDR3 here is CASNREQETQYF. CDR3 bases: TGTGCCAGCAACAGGGAACAAGAGACCCAGTACTTC.

This sequence joins TRBV18 and TRBJ1-3; unclear D gene. The CDR3 spans 14 residues. Trimming left V 3 bases short and J 0 bases short, with 6 bases between. Germline CDR1 and CDR2: KGHSH and LQKENI. The CDR3 DNA follows: TGTGCCAGCTCACCTCAGATCTCTGGAAACACCATATATTTT. Its protein is CASSPQISGNTIYF.

The chain carries TRBV11-2 and TRBJ2-1, with D possibly matching TRBD2 (6 bases). Trimming removed 5 bases from V and 8 bases from J, with 28 bases in between. The CDR3 has 18 amino acids. CDR1 is SGHAT, CDR2 FQNNGV, per germline. The CDR3 region is CASSPIARRERLLYEQFF. CDR3 coding DNA: TGTGCCAGCAGCCCAATCGCGCGACGGGAGAGGTTACTTTATGAGCAGTTCTTC. The variable domain in full, completed from reference TRBV11-2 and TRBJ2-1, reads EAGVAQSPRYKIIEKRQSVAFWCNPISGHATLYWYQQILGQGPKLLIQFQNNGVVDDSQLPKDRFSAERLKGVDSTLKIQPAKLEDSAVYLCASSPIARRERLLYEQFFGPGTRLTVL.

This chain connects TRBV7-9 to TRBJ1-1, with no clear D. Per germline, CDR1 SEHNR and CDR2 FQNEAQ (reference sequence). The CDR3 loop spans 14 amino acids. The V end lost 3 bases, the J end lost 1 base, and 9 bases lay between the germline ends. The CDR3 bases are TGTGCCAGCAGCTTTCAACAGACGAACACTGAAGCTTTCTTT. It encodes CASSFQQTNTEAFF.

V and J are TRBV27 and TRBJ1-5; D perhaps matches TRBD1 (5 bases). CDR3 length: 14 amino acids. Germline CDR1 and CDR2: MNHEY and SMNVEV (reference sequence). V shed 7 bases and J shed 2 bases, with 12 bases lying between them. The CDR3 loop is CASNRAGGNQPQHF. The CDR3 coding sequence is TGTGCCAGCAATCGTGCGGGGGGCAATCAGCCCCAGCATTTT.

The CDR3 region is CASSPVPPYEQYF. CDR3 DNA: TGTGCCAGCAGCCCAGTTCCGCCCTACGAGCAGTACTTC. V usage is TRBV7-2 and J usage is TRBJ2-7; no clear D. Looked up from germline, CDR1 is SGHTA and CDR2 is FQGNSA. Trimming took 5 bases from V and 2 from J, leaving 10 bases between them. This CDR3 contains 13 residues.

The genes are TRBV4-3 and TRBJ2-5; no clear D. V gave up 1 base and J gave up 4 bases, with 13 bases separating them. The length of the CDR3 is 15 residues. Germline CDR1 and CDR2: LGHNA and YSLEER. The CDR3 coding sequence is TGCGCCAGCAGCCAAGGCAGTACCTCTGGAGAGACCCAGTACTTC. Amino acids: CASSQGSTSGETQYF.

This sequence joins TRBV4-3 and TRBJ1-2; weak D call: TRBD1 (6 bases). V dropped 0 bases and J dropped 8 bases, with 22 bases sitting between them. CDR3 length equals 17 residues. From germline, CDR1 is LGHNA and CDR2 YSLEER. CDR3 amino acids: CASSQDWKLPGVWGYTF. The CDR3 nucleotides read TGCGCCAGCAGCCAAGATTGGAAACTACCAGGGGTCTGGGGCTACACCTTC.

The rearrangement links TRBV27 to TRBJ2-4; TRBD2 matches at 14 bases. The CDR3 totals 15 residues. Trimming cost V 5 bases and J 15 bases; bases outside gene matches: 12. Germline CDR1 and CDR2: MNHEY and SMNVEV (reference sequence). The CDR3 DNA follows: TGTGCCAGCAGTCCCGGACTAGCGGGAGGATTGTCCTGGTACTTC. Protein: CASSPGLAGGLSWYF.

The chain links TRBV6-1 to TRBJ2-7, with D unresolved. The CDR3 loop spans 16 amino acids. The germline gives CDR1 MNHNS, CDR2 SASEGT. V lost 0 bases to trimming and J lost 1 base, with 13 bases between them. Here the CDR3 reads CASSEALGNPSYEQYF. The CDR3 DNA reads TGTGCCAGCAGTGAAGCGCTGGGTAATCCTTCCTACGAGCAGTACTTC.

V gene TRBV5-6 combines with J gene TRBJ1-5; possibly TRBD1 for D (5 bases). This CDR3 comprises 17 residues. Germline V lookup: CDR1 SGHDT, CDR2 YYEEEE. Between the trimmed V and J ends, which lost 4 bases and 5 bases, there was a span of 22 bases. Written as DNA, the CDR3 is TGTGCCAGCAGCGCCGCCTGGTTGGGGGGAAAAGATCAGCCCCAGCATTTT. The encoded protein is CASSAAWLGGKDQPQHF.

This clone occurred once. The chain links TRBV5-4 to TRBJ1-1; D is perhaps TRBD1 (5 bases). Trimming cost V 4 bases and J 1 base, with 11 bases left between them. CDR3 length equals 14 residues. Per the germline V gene, CDR1 is SGHNT and CDR2 is YYREEE (reference sequence). The CDR3 loop is CASSAGRWNTEAFF. The CDR3 DNA reads TGTGCCAGCAGCGCGGGACGGTGGAACACTGAAGCTTTCTTT.

This clone appeared once. The rearrangement uses TRBV27 and TRBJ2-7; no reliable D call. The germline CDR1 and CDR2 sequences are MNHEY and SMNVEV (reference sequence). The length of the CDR3 is 14 residues. Trimming left V 4 bases short and J 3 bases short, with 13 bases between. CDR3 region: CASSSLTDYYEQYF. The CDR3 nucleotides read TGTGCCAGCAGTTCCTTGACGGATTACTACGAGCAGTACTTC.

V is TRBV6-5 and J is TRBJ2-5, with 9 bases lining up with TRBD2. Germline values: CDR1 MNHEY, CDR2 SVGAGI. The CDR3 is made up of 16 amino acids. V gave up 0 bases and J gave up 3 bases; unmatched junction bases: 5. This CDR3 reads CASSYSVAGGEETQYF. In DNA, the CDR3 is TGTGCCAGCAGTTACTCGGTTGCGGGAGGGGAAGAGACCCAGTACTTC.

The chain combines TRBV2 with TRBJ2-7; possible D gene TRBD2, 5 bases. Germline CDR1 is SNHLY and CDR2 is FYNNEI. CDR3 length: 15 residues. Deletions cut 3 bases from V and 3 bases from J, with 15 bases between. The CDR3 region is CASSDVSRGDYEQYF. The CDR3, as DNA: TGTGCCAGCAGTGATGTATCTCGGGGAGACTACGAGCAGTACTTC.

This CDR3 reads CAGGLAGGELFF. As DNA, the CDR3 is TGTGCCGGCGGACTAGCGGGAGGGGAGCTGTTTTTT. The chain has TRBV10-3 and TRBJ2-2, with 12 bases aligning to TRBD2. The V and J ends lost 11 bases and 8 bases, in that order; junction bases with no gene match: 3. The CDR3 runs to 12 residues. Looked up from germline, CDR1 is ENHRY and CDR2 is SYGVKD.

V usage is TRBV6-1 and J usage is TRBJ1-2; 10 nucleotides agree with TRBD1. Per germline, CDR1 MNHNS and CDR2 SASEGT. The junction had 4 bases not matched to a gene; V was cut back by 1 base and J by 8 bases. This CDR3 comprises 14 residues. The DNA for the CDR3 is TGTGCCAGCAGTGAAGTGGGACAGGGGACCGGCTACACCTTC. Protein product: CASSEVGQGTGYTF.

J is TRBJ2-7 and V is TRBV18, with a tentative D call TRBD1 (6 bases). Germline CDR1 is KGHSH and CDR2 is LQKENI. Trimming cost V 5 bases and J 4 bases, with 9 bases left between them. This CDR3 is 12 amino acids long. CDR3 bases: TGTGCCAGCTCAACTCAGGGGTACGAGCAGTACTTC. Translated, it gives CASSTQGYEQYF.

The rearrangement links TRBV5-4 to TRBJ2-7, with a tentative D call TRBD2 (7 bases). V lost 0 bases and J lost 0, with 10 bases in between. Germline V gives CDR1 SGHNT, CDR2 YYREEE (reference sequence). CDR3 length equals 15 residues. CDR3 in DNA: TGTGCCAGCAGCTTGGGGGGGGGCCCCTCCTACGAGCAGTACTTC. Encoded protein: CASSLGGGPSYEQYF. Based on the CDR3 plus reference TRBV5-4 and TRBJ2-7, the full variable domain is ETGVTQSPTHLIKTRGQQVTLRCSSQSGHNTVSWYQQALGQGPQFIFQYYREEENGRGNFPPRFSGLQFPNYSSELNVNALELDDSALYLCASSLGGGPSYEQYFGPGTRLTVT.

The V call is TRBV4-1, the J call TRBJ2-1; 8 nucleotides line up with TRBD2. V trimming: 2 bases; J trimming: 8 bases; junction bases outside the gene matches: 14. The germline CDR1 and CDR2 sequences are MGHRA and YSYEKL. The CDR3 is 17 amino acids. The CDR3 spells CASSQSNGRAKRDEQFF. As DNA, the CDR3 is TGCGCCAGCAGCCAATCGAACGGGAGGGCCAAGAGGGATGAGCAGTTCTTC.

The V and J genes are TRBV7-2 and TRBJ1-5; D unresolved. Germline V lookup: CDR1 SGHTA, CDR2 FQGNSA. V gave up 5 bases and J gave up 4 bases, with 21 bases separating them. There are 17 residues in the CDR3. The CDR3 DNA is TGTGCCAGCAGCCCCCGTGGTACAGTTTTGGGTAATCAGCCCCAGCATTTT. Its translation is CASSPRGTVLGNQPQHF.

CDR3 amino acids: CAISESMGNEKLFF. The CDR3 nucleotides read TGTGCCATCAGTGAGTCGATGGGCAACGAAAAACTGTTTTTT. The chain carries TRBV10-3 and TRBJ1-4; no clear D gene. CDR3 length equals 14 residues. Germline loops: CDR1 ENHRY, CDR2 SYGVKD. The V end was cut by 0 bases, the J end by 8 bases, with 10 bases between.

V gene TRBV7-3 combines with J gene TRBJ2-1, with D possibly being TRBD1 (6 bases). The CDR3 is made up of 13 amino acids. V was clipped by 4 bases and J by 10 bases, with 14 bases between them. CDR1 and CDR2 from the germline V gene are SGHTA and FQGTGA. CDR3 sequence: CASSSYRVGEQFF. The CDR3 coding sequence is TGTGCCAGCAGCTCATACAGGGTTGGCGAGCAGTTCTTC.

This chain uses TRBV5-4 with TRBJ2-1; 7 bases line up with TRBD2. With V trimmed by 4 bases and J by 3 bases, 10 bases remained unmatched. In germline, CDR1 is SGHNT, CDR2 YYREEE (reference sequence). The CDR3 runs 16 residues. In DNA, the CDR3 is TGTGCCAGCAGCCCCGAGGTAGCGGGCTACTACAATGAGCAGTTCTTC. Translating it yields CASSPEVAGYYNEQFF.

This chain joins TRBV9 and TRBJ2-6; 8 nucleotides align to TRBD2. J gave up 2 bases and V 1 base, and 2 bases lay outside the gene matches. The CDR3 has 16 amino acids. Germline lookup yields CDR1 SGDLS and CDR2 YYNGEE. The CDR3 reads CASSVRGGTGANVLTF. Here the CDR3 DNA reads TGTGCCAGCAGCGTACGCGGGGGGACTGGGGCCAACGTCCTGACTTTC.